This T cell receptor beta chain comes out of a study of blood T cell repertoires in COVID-19. Overall study context: The United States, Italy and Spain provided the acute and convalescent COVID-19 samples. PBMCs, B-cell-depleted T cells, or T cells provided the cDNA or gDNA that made up the material.

This clone showed up just once. The authors' processing: The authors estimated nucleated cell counts from reference gene primer amplification. The protocol was immunoSEQ multiplex PCR, while the TCRdb copy is restricted to in-frame clones and leaves out a portion. V and J calls and clone size come straight from that table; D and trimming were deduced from the DNA. Here the sample spans 90,000 to 120,000 clones, about 90% being singletons. CDR3 length: 16 residues. Trimming pared 0 bases from V and 1 base from J, leaving 7 bases between. Germline V lookup: CDR1 SGHAT, CDR2 FQDESV (reference sequence). Material for sequencing was peripheral blood. The sequence was obtained from a man between 35 and 55 years old with active or convalescent COVID-19. V usage is TRBV11-1 and J usage is TRBJ2-6; unclear D gene. The CDR3 here is CASSLAATSGANVLTF. The CDR3 region has the DNA TGTGCCAGCAGCTTAGCGGCCACGTCTGGGGCCAACGTCCTGACTTTC. The full variable domain, rest sourced from reference TRBV11-1 and TRBJ2-6, is EAEVAQSPRYKITEKSQAVAFWCDPISGHATLYWYRQILGQGPELLVQFQDESVVDDSQLPKDRFSAERLKGVDSTLKIQPAELGDSAMYLCASSLAATSGANVLTFGAGSRLTVL.